The present TCR beta chain was sequenced within a study of identical twins. Broader study findings: A lower insertion count was a feature of abundant cord blood beta clonotypes, with no such feature in memory repertoires. A partial confounding effect on zero-insertion analyses could come from invariant MAIT and iNKT cells. Modeled out-of-frame TCR alpha sharing in monozygotic twins fell below observed levels.

Each donor was a healthy Caucasian. Details on this clonotype: The antigen remains unidentified. Relative to the germline gene, one junction end is altered; a read error may explain this.

CDR1 and CDR2 (germline): MGHDK, SYGVNS. This CDR3 has 13 amino acids. Each CDR3 protein is one row after TCRdb ran MiXCR on the 5' RACE reads. This sample carries some 500,000 distinct CDR3 sequences, roughly 13% of them seen once, and the ten largest clones take around 0.98%. The sample was also reused in another study, on yellow fever vaccine responses in identical twins.

This receptor was taken from a woman under 30 in good health. The sequenced sample consisted of CD4+ T cells sorted from blood. The genes are TRBV25-1 and TRBJ1-3; D ambiguous. CDR3 DNA sequence: TGTGTCAGCAGTGAGGTGGCAGGACGCACCATATATTTT. This encodes CVSSEVAGRTIYF.